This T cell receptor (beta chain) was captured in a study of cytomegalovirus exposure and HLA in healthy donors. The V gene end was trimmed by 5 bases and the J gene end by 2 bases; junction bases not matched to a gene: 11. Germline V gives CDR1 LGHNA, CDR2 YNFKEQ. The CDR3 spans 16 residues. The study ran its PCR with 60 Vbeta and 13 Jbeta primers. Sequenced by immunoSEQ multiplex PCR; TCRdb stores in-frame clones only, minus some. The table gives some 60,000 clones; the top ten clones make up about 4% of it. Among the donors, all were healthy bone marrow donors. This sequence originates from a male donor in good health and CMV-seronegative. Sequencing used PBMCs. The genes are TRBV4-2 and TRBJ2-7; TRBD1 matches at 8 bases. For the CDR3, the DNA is TGTGCCAGCAGCTATACGACAGGGGAAGACGCCTACGAGCAGTACTTC. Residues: CASSYTTGEDAYEQYF.